These 2 T cell receptor beta chains share one sample of origin, sequenced in a study of blood T cells in healthy people across ages. Combining a sample-barcoded 5' primer with a J-beta primer mix, a second PCR ran for 7 to 11 cycles. TCRdb re-called the 5' RACE reads through MiXCR, storing one row per CDR3 protein. The sample has around 780,000 distinct CDR3 sequences, more than 50% seen once. The sequenced sample was blood. The receptors stem from a man in his forties in good health.

The chain is built from TRBV20-1 and TRBJ2-4; 9 nucleotides agree with TRBD1. Near its end, the DNA agrees better with TRBJ2-7, so the J call may be wrong. Looked up from germline, CDR1 is DFQATT and CDR2 is SNEGSKA (reference sequence). CDR3 length: 18 amino acids. The CDR3 DNA sequence: TGCAGTGCTAGAGATCGGTACAGGGGGCGTCTTTTCGCCGGCGAGCAGTACTTC. Its protein product is CSARDRYRGRLFAGEQYF.

The rearrangement links TRBV15 to TRBJ2-5; 9 positions match TRBD1. The J call may not be correct, given that the DNA end is closer to TRBJ2-7. The CDR3 covers 17 residues. Germline V gene data show CDR1 as LNHNV and CDR2 as YYDKDF (reference sequence). CDR3 in amino acids: CATSREIDRTGVYEQYF. DNA for the CDR3: TGTGCCACCAGCAGAGAGATTGATCGGACAGGGGTCTACGAGCAGTACTTC.